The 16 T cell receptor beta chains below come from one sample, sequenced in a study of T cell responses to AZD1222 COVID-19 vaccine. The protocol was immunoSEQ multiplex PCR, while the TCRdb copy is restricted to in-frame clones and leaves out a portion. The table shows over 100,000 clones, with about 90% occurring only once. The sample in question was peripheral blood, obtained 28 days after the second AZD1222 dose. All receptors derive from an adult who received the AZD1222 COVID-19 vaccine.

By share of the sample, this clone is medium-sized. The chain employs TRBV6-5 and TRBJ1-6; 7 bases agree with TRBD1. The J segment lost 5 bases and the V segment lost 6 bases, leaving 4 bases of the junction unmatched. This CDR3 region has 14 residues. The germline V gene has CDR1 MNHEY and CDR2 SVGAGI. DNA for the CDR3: TGTGCCAGCAGATACAGGGGTAATAATTCACCCCTCCACTTT. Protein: CASRYRGNNSPLHF.

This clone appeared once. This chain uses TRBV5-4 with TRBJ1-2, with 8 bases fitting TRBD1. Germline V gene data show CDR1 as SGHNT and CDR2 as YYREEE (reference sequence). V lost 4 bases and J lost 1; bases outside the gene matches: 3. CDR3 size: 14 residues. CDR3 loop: CASSQTGVNYGYTF. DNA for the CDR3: TGTGCCAGCAGCCAGACAGGGGTTAACTATGGCTACACCTTC.

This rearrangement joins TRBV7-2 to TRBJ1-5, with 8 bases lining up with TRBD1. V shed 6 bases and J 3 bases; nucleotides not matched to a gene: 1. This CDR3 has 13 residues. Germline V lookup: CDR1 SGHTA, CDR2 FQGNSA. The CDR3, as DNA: TGTGCCAGCAGGCAGGGGGCCAATCAGCCCCAGCATTTT. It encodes CASRQGANQPQHF.

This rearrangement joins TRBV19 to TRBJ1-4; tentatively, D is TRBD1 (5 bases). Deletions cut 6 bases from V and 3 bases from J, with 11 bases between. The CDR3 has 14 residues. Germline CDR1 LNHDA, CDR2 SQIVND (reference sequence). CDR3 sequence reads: CASRKTDANEKLFF. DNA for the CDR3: TGTGCCAGTAGGAAGACAGACGCTAATGAAAAACTGTTTTTT. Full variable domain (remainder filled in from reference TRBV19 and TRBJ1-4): DGGITQSPKYLFRKEGQNVTLSCEQNLNHDAMYWYRQDPGQGLRLIYYSQIVNDFQKGDIAEGYSVSREKKESFPLTVTSAQKNPTAFYLCASRKTDANEKLFFGSGTQLSVL.

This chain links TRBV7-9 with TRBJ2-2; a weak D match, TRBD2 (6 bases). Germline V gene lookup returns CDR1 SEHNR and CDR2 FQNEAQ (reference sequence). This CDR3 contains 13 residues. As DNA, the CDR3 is TGTGGGGCGGGGCAGGTCAACACCGGGGAGCTGTTTTTT. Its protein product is CGAGQVNTGELFF.

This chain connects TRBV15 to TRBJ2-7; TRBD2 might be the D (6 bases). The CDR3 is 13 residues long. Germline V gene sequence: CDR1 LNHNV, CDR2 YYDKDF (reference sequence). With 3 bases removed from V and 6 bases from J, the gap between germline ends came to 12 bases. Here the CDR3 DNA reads TGTGCCACCAGCAGCGGGGGAATGACCGAGCAGTACTTC. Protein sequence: CATSSGGMTEQYF. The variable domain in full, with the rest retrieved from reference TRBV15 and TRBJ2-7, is DAMVIQNPRYQVTQFGKPVTLSCSQTLNHNVMYWYQQKSSQAPKLLFHYYDKDFNNEADTPDNFQSRRPNTSFCFLDIRSPGLGDTAMYLCATSSGGMTEQYFGPGTRLTVT.

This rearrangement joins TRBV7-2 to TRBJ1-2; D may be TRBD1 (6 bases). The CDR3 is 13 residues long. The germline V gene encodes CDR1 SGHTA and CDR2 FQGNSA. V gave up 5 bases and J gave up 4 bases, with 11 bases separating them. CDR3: CASSPGDTYGYTF. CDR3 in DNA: TGTGCCAGCAGCCCAGGGGACACCTATGGCTACACCTTC.

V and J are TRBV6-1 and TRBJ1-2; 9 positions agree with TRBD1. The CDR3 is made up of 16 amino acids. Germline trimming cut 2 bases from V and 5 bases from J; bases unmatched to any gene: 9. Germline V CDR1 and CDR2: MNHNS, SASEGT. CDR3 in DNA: TGTGCCAGCAGTGAATTTTCGGGACAGGGCGTATATGGCTACACCTTC. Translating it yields CASSEFSGQGVYGYTF.

CDR3: CASSGQGATNEKLFF. CDR3 DNA: TGCGCCAGCAGCGGACAGGGAGCAACTAATGAAAAACTGTTTTTT. The chain has TRBV5-1 and TRBJ1-4; 8 nucleotides align to TRBD1. Germline V lookup: CDR1 SGHRS, CDR2 YFSETQ. The CDR3 has 15 amino acids. The V gene end was trimmed by 4 bases and the J gene end by 0 bases; junction bases not matched to a gene: 2.

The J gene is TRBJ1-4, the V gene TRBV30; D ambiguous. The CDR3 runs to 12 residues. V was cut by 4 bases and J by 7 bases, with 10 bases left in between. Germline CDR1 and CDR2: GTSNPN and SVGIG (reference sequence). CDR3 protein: CAWNFGPEKLFF. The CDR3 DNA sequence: TGTGCCTGGAATTTTGGGCCTGAAAAACTGTTTTTT.

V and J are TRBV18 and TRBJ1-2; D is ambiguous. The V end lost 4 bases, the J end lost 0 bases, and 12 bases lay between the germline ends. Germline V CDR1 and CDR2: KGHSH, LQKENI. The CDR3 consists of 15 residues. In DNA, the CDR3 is TGTGCCAGCTCACTCACGGGAGCCTCTAACTATGGCTACACCTTC. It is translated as CASSLTGASNYGYTF.

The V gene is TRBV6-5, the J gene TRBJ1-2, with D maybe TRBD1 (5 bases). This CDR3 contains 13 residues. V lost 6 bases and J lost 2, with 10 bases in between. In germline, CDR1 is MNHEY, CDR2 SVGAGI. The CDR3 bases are TGTGCCAGCAGGAAGACAGCGAACTATGGCTACACCTTC. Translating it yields CASRKTANYGYTF.

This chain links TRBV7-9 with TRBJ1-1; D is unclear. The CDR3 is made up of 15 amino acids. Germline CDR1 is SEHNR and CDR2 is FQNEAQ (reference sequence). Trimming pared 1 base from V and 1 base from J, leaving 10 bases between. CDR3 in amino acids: CASSLGLGPNTEAFF. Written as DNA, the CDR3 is TGTGCCAGCAGCTTAGGATTGGGCCCGAACACTGAAGCTTTCTTT.

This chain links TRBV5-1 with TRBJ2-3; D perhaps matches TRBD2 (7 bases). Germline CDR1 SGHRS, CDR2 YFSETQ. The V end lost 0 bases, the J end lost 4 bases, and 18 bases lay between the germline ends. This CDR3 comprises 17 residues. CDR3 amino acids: CASSLGWGAGVPDTQYF. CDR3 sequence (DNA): TGCGCCAGCAGCTTGGGTTGGGGGGCGGGAGTCCCAGATACGCAGTATTTT.

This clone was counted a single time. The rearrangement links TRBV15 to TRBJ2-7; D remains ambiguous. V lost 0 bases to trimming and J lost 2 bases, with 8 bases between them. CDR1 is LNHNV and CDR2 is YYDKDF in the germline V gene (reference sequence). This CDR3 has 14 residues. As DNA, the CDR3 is TGTGCCACCAGCAGAGACGGAGTGGCCTACGAGCAGTACTTC. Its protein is CATSRDGVAYEQYF.

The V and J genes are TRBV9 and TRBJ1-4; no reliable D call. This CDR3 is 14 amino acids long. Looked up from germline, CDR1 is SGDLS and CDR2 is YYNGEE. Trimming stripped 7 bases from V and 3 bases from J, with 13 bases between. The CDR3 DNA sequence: TGTGCCAGCGGACTTGGTAACTCTAATGAAAAACTGTTTTTT. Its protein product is CASGLGNSNEKLFF.